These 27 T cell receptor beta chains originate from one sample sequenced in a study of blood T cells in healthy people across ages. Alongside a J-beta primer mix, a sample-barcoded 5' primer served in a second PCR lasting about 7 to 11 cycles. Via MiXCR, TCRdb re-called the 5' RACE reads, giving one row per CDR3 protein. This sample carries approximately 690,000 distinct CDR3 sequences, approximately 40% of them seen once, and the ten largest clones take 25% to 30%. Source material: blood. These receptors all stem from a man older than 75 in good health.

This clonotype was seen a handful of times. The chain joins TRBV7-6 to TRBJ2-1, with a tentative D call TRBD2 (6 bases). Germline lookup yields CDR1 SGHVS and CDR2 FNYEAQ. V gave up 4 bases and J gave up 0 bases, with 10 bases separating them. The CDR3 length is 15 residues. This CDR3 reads CASSSARGSYNEQFF. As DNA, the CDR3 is TGTGCCAGCAGCTCCGCGCGGGGCTCCTACAATGAGCAGTTCTTC.

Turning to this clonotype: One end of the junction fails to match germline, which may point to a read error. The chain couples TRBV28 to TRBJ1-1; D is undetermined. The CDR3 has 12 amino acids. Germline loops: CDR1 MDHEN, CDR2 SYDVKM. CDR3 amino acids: CASMAVNSEAFF. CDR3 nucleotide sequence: TGTGCCAGCATGGCGGTGAACAGTGAAGCTTTCTTT.

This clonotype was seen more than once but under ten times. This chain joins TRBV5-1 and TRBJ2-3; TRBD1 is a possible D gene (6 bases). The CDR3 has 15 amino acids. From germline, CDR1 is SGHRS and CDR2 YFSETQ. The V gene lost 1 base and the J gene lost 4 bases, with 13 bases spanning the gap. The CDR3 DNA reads TGCGCCAGCAGCTTGATGGGACAAGGATCAGATACGCAGTATTTT. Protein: CASSLMGQGSDTQYF.

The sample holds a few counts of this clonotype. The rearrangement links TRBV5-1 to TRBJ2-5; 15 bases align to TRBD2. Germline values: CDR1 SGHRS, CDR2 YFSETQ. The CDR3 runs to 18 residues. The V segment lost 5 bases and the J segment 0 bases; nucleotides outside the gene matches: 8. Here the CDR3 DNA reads TGCGCCAGCAGGCCTTGGACTAGCGGGAGGGCGAACCAAGAGACCCAGTACTTC. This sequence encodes CASRPWTSGRANQETQYF.

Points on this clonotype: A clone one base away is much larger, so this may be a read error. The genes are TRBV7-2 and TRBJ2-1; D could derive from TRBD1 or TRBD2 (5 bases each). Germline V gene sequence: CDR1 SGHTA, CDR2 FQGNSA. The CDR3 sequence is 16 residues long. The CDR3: CVSSLLGAAPYNEQFF. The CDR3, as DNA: TGTGTCAGCAGCCTACTCGGGGCAGCACCTTACAATGAGCAGTTCTTC. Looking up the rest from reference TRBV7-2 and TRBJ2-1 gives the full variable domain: GAGVSQSPSNKVTEKGKDVELRCDPISGHTALYWYRQSLGQGLEFLIYFQGNSAPDKSGLPSDRFSAERTGGSVSTLTIQRTQQEDSAVYLCVSSLLGAAPYNEQFFGPGTRLTVL.

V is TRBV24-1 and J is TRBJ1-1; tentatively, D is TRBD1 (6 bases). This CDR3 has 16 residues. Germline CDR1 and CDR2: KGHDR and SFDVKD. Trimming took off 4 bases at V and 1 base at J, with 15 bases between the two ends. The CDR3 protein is CATSDPHREGNTEAFF. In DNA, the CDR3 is TGTGCCACCAGTGACCCCCACAGGGAGGGGAACACTGAAGCTTTCTTT.

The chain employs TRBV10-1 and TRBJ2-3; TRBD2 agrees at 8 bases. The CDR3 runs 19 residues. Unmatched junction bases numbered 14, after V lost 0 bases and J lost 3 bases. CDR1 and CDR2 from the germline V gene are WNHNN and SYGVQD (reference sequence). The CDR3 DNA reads TGCGCCAGCAGTGAGTCGTATCGATCCGGGACTAGGACTACAGATACGCAGTATTTT. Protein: CASSESYRSGTRTTDTQYF.

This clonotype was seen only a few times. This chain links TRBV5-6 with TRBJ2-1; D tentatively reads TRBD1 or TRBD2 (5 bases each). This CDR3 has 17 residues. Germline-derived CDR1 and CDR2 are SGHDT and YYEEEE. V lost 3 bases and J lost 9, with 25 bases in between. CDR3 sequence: CASSWGISGPGEGEQFF. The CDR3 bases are TGTGCCAGCAGCTGGGGTATTTCGGGACCGGGTGAAGGTGAGCAGTTCTTC.

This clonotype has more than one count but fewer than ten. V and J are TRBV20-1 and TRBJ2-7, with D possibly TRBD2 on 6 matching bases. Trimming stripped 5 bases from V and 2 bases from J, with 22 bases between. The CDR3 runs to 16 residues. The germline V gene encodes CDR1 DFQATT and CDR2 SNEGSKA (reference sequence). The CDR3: CSAGGRGGITTYEQYF. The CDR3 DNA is TGCAGTGCTGGGGGGAGAGGCGGGATTACGACCTACGAGCAGTACTTC.

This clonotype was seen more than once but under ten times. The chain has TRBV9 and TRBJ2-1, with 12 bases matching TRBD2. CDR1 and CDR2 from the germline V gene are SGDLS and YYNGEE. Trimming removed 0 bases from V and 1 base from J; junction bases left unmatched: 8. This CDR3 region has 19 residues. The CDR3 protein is CASSVGQVGLAGSYNEQFF. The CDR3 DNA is TGTGCCAGCAGCGTAGGACAGGTGGGACTAGCGGGTTCCTACAATGAGCAGTTCTTC. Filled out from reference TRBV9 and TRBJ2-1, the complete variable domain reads DSGVTQTPKHLITATGQRVTLRCSPRSGDLSVYWYQQSLDQGLQFLIQYYNGEERAKGNILERFSAQQFPDLHSELNLSSLELGDSALYFCASSVGQVGLAGSYNEQFFGPGTRLTVL.

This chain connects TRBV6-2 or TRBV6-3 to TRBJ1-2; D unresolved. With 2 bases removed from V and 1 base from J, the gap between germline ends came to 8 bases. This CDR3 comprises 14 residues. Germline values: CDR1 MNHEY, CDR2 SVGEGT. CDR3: CASSYGGRNYGYTF. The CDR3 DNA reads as TGTGCCAGCAGTTACGGTGGGCGTAACTATGGCTACACCTTC.

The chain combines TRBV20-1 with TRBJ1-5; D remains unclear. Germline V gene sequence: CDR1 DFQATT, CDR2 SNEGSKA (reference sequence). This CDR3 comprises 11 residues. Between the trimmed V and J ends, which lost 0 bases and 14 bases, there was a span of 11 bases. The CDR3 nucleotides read TGCAGTGCTAGAGATCACCGTTCCGAGCATTTT. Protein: CSARDHRSEHF.

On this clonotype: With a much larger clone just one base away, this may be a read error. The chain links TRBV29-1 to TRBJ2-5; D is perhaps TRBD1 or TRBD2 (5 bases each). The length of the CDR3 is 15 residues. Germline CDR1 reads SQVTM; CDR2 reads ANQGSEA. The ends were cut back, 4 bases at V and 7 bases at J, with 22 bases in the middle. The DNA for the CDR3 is TGCAGCGTTGGAGGAGGAACAGGTCGGATTAGGACCCAGTACTTC. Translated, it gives CSVGGGTGRIRTQYF.

CDR3 protein: CASSRQARATYEQYF. The CDR3 DNA reads as TGTGCCAGCAGCAGGCAGGCACGGGCTACCTACGAGCAGTACTTC. The genes are TRBV7-2 and TRBJ2-7, with unresolved D. The CDR3 sequence is 15 residues long. Trimming removed 5 bases from V and 2 bases from J, with 16 bases in between. Germline loops: CDR1 SGHTA, CDR2 FQGNSA.

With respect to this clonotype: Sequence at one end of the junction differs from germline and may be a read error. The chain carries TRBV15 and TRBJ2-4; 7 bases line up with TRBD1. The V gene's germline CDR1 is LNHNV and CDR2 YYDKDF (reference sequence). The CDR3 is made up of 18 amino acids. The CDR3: CATSTHKQFGTAQNIQYF. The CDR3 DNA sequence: TGTGCCACCAGCACTCATAAACAATTCGGGACAGCCCAAAACATTCAGTACTTC.

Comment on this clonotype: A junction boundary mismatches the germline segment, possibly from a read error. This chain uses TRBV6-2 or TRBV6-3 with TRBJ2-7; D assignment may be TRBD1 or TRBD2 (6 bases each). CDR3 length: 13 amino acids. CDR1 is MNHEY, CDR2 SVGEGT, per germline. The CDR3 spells CASNGGVSYERYF. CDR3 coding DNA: TGTGCCAGCAACGGGGGCGTATCCTACGAGCGGTACTTC.

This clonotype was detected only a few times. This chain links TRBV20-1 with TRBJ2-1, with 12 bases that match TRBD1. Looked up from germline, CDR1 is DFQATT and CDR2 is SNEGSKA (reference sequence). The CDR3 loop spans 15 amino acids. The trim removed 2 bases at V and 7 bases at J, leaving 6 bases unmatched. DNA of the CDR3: TGCAGTGCTAGACCCGGGACAGGGGGCCGGAATGAGCAGTTCTTC. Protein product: CSARPGTGGRNEQFF.

This CDR3 reads CASSVERAGPGNIQYF. Here the CDR3 DNA reads TGTGCCAGCAGCGTAGAGCGAGCCGGCCCGGGAAACATTCAGTACTTC. This chain connects TRBV9 to TRBJ2-4, with D hard to call. This CDR3 contains 16 residues. CDR1 SGDLS and CDR2 YYNGEE come from the germline V gene. Trimming pared 0 bases from V and 6 bases from J, leaving 16 bases between.

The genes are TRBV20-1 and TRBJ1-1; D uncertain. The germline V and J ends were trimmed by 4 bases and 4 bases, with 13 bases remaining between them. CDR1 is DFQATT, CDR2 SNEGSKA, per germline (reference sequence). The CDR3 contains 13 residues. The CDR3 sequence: CSAIVGGGTEAFF. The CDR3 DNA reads TGCAGTGCTATTGTCGGTGGCGGCACTGAAGCTTTCTTT.

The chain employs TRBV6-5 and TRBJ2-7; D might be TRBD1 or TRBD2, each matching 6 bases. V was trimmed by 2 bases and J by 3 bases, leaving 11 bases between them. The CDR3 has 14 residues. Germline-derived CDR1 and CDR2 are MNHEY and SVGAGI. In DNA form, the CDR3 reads TGTGCCAGCAGTTACACGGGGGCCCTCTACGAGCAGTACTTC. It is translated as CASSYTGALYEQYF.

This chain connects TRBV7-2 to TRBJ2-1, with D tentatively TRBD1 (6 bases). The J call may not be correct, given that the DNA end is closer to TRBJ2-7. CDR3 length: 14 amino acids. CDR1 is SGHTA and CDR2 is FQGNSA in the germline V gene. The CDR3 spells CASSWGQSYNEQYF. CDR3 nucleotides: TGTGCCAGCAGCTGGGGACAATCCTACAATGAGCAGTACTTC.

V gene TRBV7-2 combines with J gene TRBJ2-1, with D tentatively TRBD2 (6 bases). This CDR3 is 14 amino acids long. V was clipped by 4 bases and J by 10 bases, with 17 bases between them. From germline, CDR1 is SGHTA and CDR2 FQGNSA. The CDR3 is CASSYSQGAGEQFF. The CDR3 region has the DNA TGTGCCAGCAGCTACTCCCAAGGGGCGGGGGAGCAGTTCTTC.

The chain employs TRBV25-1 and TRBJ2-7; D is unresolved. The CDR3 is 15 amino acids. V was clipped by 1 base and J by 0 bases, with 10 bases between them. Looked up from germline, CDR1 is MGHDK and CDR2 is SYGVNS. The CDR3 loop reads CASSEFGTVSYEQYF. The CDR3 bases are TGTGCCAGCAGTGAATTCGGAACAGTCTCCTACGAGCAGTACTTC.

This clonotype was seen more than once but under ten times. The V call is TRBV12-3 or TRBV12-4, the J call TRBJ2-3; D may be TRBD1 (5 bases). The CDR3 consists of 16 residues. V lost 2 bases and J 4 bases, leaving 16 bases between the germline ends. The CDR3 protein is CASSLFQGRLADTQYF. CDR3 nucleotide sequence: TGTGCCAGCAGTTTATTCCAGGGCCGGCTGGCAGATACGCAGTATTTT.

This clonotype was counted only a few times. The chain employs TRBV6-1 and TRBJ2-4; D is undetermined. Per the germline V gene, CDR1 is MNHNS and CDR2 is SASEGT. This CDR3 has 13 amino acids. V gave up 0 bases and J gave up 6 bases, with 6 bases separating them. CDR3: CASSEAPRNIQYF. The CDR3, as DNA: TGTGCCAGCAGTGAAGCACCGCGAAACATTCAGTACTTC.

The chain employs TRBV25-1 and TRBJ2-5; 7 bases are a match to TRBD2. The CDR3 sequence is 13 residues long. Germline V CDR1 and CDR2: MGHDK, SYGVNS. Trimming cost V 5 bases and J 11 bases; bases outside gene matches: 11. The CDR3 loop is CASSSRMSREQYF. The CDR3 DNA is TGTGCCAGCAGTAGCCGTATGTCGCGGGAGCAGTACTTC.

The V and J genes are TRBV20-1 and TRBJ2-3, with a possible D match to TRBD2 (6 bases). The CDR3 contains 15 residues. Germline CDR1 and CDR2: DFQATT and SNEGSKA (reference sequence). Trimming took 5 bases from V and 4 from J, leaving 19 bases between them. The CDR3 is CSAHPVAEYADTQYF. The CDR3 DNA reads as TGCAGTGCTCACCCGGTAGCGGAGTACGCAGATACGCAGTATTTT.